These 15 T cell receptor beta chains came from one sample sequenced in a study of blood T cells in healthy people across ages. A second PCR, run for about 7 to 12 cycles, used a sample-barcoded 5' primer plus a J-beta primer mix. One entry per CDR3 protein results from TCRdb running MiXCR on the 5' RACE reads. The sample yields about 1,400,000 distinct CDR3 sequences, 59% seen once. Sequenced: blood. These receptors all come from a man aged 18 to 29 in good health.

This clonotype was found a few times. This chain links TRBV6-2 or TRBV6-3 with TRBJ1-2; 7 bases are shared with TRBD1. This CDR3 region has 14 residues. The germline CDR1 and CDR2 sequences are MNHEY and SVGEGT. The junction had 7 bases not matched to a gene; V was cut back by 5 bases and J by 4 bases. The CDR3 is CASSTLDRFYGYTF. The CDR3, as DNA: TGTGCCAGCAGTACGTTGGACAGGTTCTATGGCTACACCTTC.

V is TRBV3-1 and J is TRBJ1-5; D is undetermined. V was trimmed by 3 bases and J by 7 bases, leaving 25 bases between them. This CDR3 has 18 amino acids. Germline V CDR1 and CDR2: LGHDT, YNNKEL (reference sequence). This CDR3 reads CASSHTPTSTRPGQPQHF. The CDR3 nucleotides are TGTGCCAGCAGCCATACACCTACCTCGACTAGACCGGGGCAGCCCCAGCATTTT. Complete variable domain (other parts from reference TRBV3-1 and TRBJ1-5): DTAVSQTPKYLVTQMGNDKSIKCEQNLGHDTMYWYKQDSKKFLKIMFSYNNKELIINETVPNRFSPKSPDKAHLNLHINSLELGDSAVYFCASSHTPTSTRPGQPQHFGDGTRLSIL.

This chain links TRBV18 with TRBJ2-3, with D tentatively TRBD1 or TRBD2 (5 bases each). Per the germline V gene, CDR1 is KGHSH and CDR2 is LQKENI. V lost 1 base and J 6 bases, leaving 14 bases between the germline ends. CDR3 length equals 15 residues. This CDR3 reads CASSPQGAGVDTQYF. DNA of the CDR3: TGTGCCAGCTCACCACAAGGGGCCGGGGTGGATACGCAGTATTTT.

The chain is built from TRBV12-3 or TRBV12-4 and TRBJ1-5; 9 positions agree with TRBD1. J was trimmed by 6 bases and V by 6 bases; bases with no gene match: 9. The CDR3 totals 15 residues. The chain's CDR3 is CASRSGTGFFQPQHF. CDR3 DNA sequence: TGTGCCAGCAGGTCCGGGACAGGGTTTTTTCAGCCCCAGCATTTT.

This clonotype was seen a handful of times. The chain carries TRBV7-9 and TRBJ2-3; 10 bases align to TRBD2. V shed 2 bases and J 2 bases; nucleotides not matched to a gene: 4. CDR3 length: 16 residues. Germline V lookup: CDR1 SEHNR, CDR2 FQNEAQ (reference sequence). CDR3 protein: CASSLKLAGVTDTQYF. CDR3 nucleotides: TGTGCCAGCAGCTTAAAGCTAGCGGGAGTCACAGATACGCAGTATTTT.

The chain recombines TRBV6-5 with TRBJ2-7, with 11 bases aligning to TRBD2. The better agreement between TRBJ2-5 and the DNA end casts doubt on the J call. This CDR3 contains 18 residues. Looked up from germline, CDR1 is MNHEY and CDR2 is SVGAGI. The CDR3: CASSYSALLAGDKETQYF. The CDR3 DNA follows: TGTGCCAGCAGTTACTCGGCCTTACTAGCGGGGGATAAAGAGACCCAGTACTTC.

This rearrangement joins TRBV5-1 to TRBJ2-7, with TRBD1 matching over 7 bases. V gave up 6 bases and J gave up 2 bases; unmatched junction bases: 5. The CDR3 length is 13 residues. Per the germline V gene, CDR1 is SGHRS and CDR2 is YFSETQ. CDR3 amino acids: CASTRDSTYEQYF. CDR3 DNA: TGCGCCAGCACCCGGGACAGCACCTACGAGCAGTACTTC.

This chain links TRBV10-3 with TRBJ1-2; D is unclear. Trimming shortened V by 2 bases and J by 2 bases, and 6 bases separated the two germline ends. CDR3 size: 13 residues. Germline CDR1 is ENHRY and CDR2 is SYGVKD. The CDR3 nucleotides are TGTGCCATCAGTGAGGGGATGAACTATGGCTACACCTTC. Protein sequence: CAISEGMNYGYTF.

This clonotype was seen a few times. The rearrangement joins TRBV12-3 or TRBV12-4 to TRBJ1-1, with D perhaps TRBD1 (6 bases). Deletions cut 6 bases from V and 4 bases from J, with 15 bases between. CDR3 length: 14 residues. The CDR3 DNA sequence: TGTGCCAGCAGCGTCGGACAGCTAGGCACTGAAGCTTTCTTT. It specifies CASSVGQLGTEAFF.

The rearrangement links TRBV28 to TRBJ2-4, with a tentative D call TRBD1 (5 bases). The J call is in doubt because the DNA end fits TRBJ2-7 better. This CDR3 region has 13 residues. Germline assignment: CDR1 MDHEN and CDR2 SYDVKM. The CDR3, as DNA: TGTGCCAGCAGTGATAACAGGTGGAACGAGCAGTACTTC. Translation: CASSDNRWNEQYF.

In this sample, this clonotype turned up a few times. The chain carries TRBV7-9 and TRBJ2-7; D uncertain. The CDR3 spans 15 residues. Between the trimmed V and J ends, which lost 3 bases and 3 bases, there was a span of 15 bases. Germline CDR1 is SEHNR and CDR2 is FQNEAQ (reference sequence). CDR3 region: CASSFGAEDDYEQYF. CDR3 sequence (DNA): TGTGCCAGCAGCTTCGGTGCAGAAGACGACTACGAGCAGTACTTC.

This clonotype was found a few times. The chain links TRBV11-2 to TRBJ1-5, with 8 bases lining up with TRBD1. Germline V gene data show CDR1 as SGHAT and CDR2 as FQNNGV. This CDR3 region has 15 residues. The J segment lost 8 bases and the V segment lost 3 bases, leaving 9 bases of the junction unmatched. CDR3 bases: TGTGCCAGCAGCTTCGGACAGGGCGAGTGGGAGCCCCAGCATTTT. The encoded protein is CASSFGQGEWEPQHF.

This clonotype was detected once. The chain is built from TRBV7-6 and TRBJ2-1; 8 bases match TRBD2. The J segment lost 5 bases and the V segment lost 5 bases, leaving 5 bases of the junction unmatched. This CDR3 is built from 14 residues. CDR1 is SGHVS, CDR2 FNYEAQ, per germline. The CDR3 DNA sequence: TGTGCCAGCAGCCGTAGCGGGAAAAACAATGAGCAGTTCTTC. This codes for CASSRSGKNNEQFF.

This clonotype was found once. The V call is TRBV7-9, the J call TRBJ2-5, with TRBD1 matching over 7 bases. CDR1 SEHNR and CDR2 FQNEAQ come from the germline V gene (reference sequence). J gave up 2 bases and V 0 bases, and 6 bases lay outside the gene matches. The CDR3 runs to 16 residues. The CDR3 is CASSLAPGQSQETQYF. The CDR3 bases are TGTGCCAGCAGCTTAGCCCCGGGACAGTCGCAAGAGACCCAGTACTTC.

This chain connects TRBV12-3 or TRBV12-4 to TRBJ2-4, with 9 bases lining up with TRBD1. Germline trimming cut 2 bases from V and 0 bases from J; bases unmatched to any gene: 11. The CDR3 is 19 residues long. The chain's CDR3 is CASSLPGQGKFVAKNIQYF. The CDR3 nucleotides are TGTGCCAGCAGTTTACCGGGACAGGGTAAATTTGTAGCCAAAAACATTCAGTACTTC.